This entry lists 11 T cell receptor delta chains sequenced from one sample in a study of gamma-delta chains in newborns, infants, children. TCRdb re-identified clones in the reads via CATT. The repertoire consists of around 4,800 delta-chain clones, with 30% to 40% occurring once and the leading ten covering about 15%. The specimen was blood. The receptors were sampled from a child who received the measles vaccine.

For this clone: One end of the junction varies from germline; a read error may be responsible. V is TRDV1 and J is TRDJ1; 12 bases match TRDD3. Looked up from germline, CDR1 is TSWWSYY and CDR2 is QGS. The CDR3 sequence is 20 residues long. For the CDR3, the DNA is TGCGCTCTTGGGGAACAGATCCTATGGTACTGGGGGATACTCTCCAATAAACTCATCTTT. Translated: CALGEQILWYWGILSNKLIF.

This clone came up a few times. J is TRDJ3 and V is TRDV2; 10 bases are a match to TRDD3. Looked up from germline, CDR1 is GEAIGNYY and CDR2 is EKD. Trimming took 0 bases from V and 0 from J; bases not matched to a gene: 7. There are 20 residues in the CDR3. CDR3 sequence: CACDTDLGDSRSWDTRQMFF. As DNA, the CDR3 is TGTGCCTGTGACACCGATCTGGGGGATAGCCGCTCCTGGGACACCCGACAGATGTTTTTC.

This clone occurred a few times. A much larger clone differs by one base, so this may be a read error. In nucleotides, the CDR3 is TGTGCTCTTGGGCCCCCTTCTTACTGGGGGATTCTACCTAAGATTTACGCCGATAAACTCATCTTT. It translates to CALGPPSYWGILPKIYADKLIF. This chain uses TRDV1 with TRDJ1, with TRDD3 matching over 10 bases. V shed 5 bases and J 3 bases; nucleotides not matched to a gene: 27. Germline V CDR1 and CDR2: TSWWSYY, QGS. The CDR3 has 22 amino acids.

This clone was seen more than once but under ten times. The chain recombines TRDV1 with TRDJ1, with D possibly matching TRDD2 (9 bases). The V end was cut by 4 bases, the J end by 1 base, with 25 bases between. Per the germline V gene, CDR1 is TSWWSYY and CDR2 is QGS. This CDR3 spans 19 amino acids. The CDR3, as DNA: TGTGCTCTTGGGGGAGTCCTTCCTACCTACTGGGGGTTCACCGATAAACTCATCTTT. Translation gives CALGGVLPTYWGFTDKLIF.

The rearrangement links TRDV1 to TRDJ1; 11 bases fit TRDD3. Trimming at V came to 3 bases and at J to 4 bases, leaving 25 bases not matched to a gene. CDR1 is TSWWSYY and CDR2 is QGS in the germline V gene. This CDR3 region has 22 residues. DNA for the CDR3: TGTGCTCTTGGGGACCACCTTCCTACAGTAAGCTGGGGGATACCCACCAACGATAAACTCATCTTT. As protein: CALGDHLPTVSWGIPTNDKLIF.

This clone has a handful of counts. This chain uses TRDV2 with TRDJ3, with D perhaps TRDD3 (5 bases). Germline CDR1 GEAIGNYY, CDR2 EKD. This CDR3 is 19 amino acids long. Trimming left V 1 base short and J 0 bases short, with 15 bases between. CDR3 protein: CACDTIGMANSWDTRQMFF. The CDR3, as DNA: TGTGCCTGTGACACTATAGGGATGGCAAACTCCTGGGACACCCGACAGATGTTTTTC.

As for this clone: Within the sample, other DNA sequences also encode this same CDR3. The V gene is TRDV1, the J gene TRDJ2; TRDD3 agrees at 12 bases. CDR3 length: 22 amino acids. V was pared by 1 base and J by 5 bases, with 20 bases of the junction left unmatched. Looked up from germline, CDR1 is TSWWSYY and CDR2 is QGS. The CDR3 sequence is CALGEPQPEFPSTGGYTAQLFF. The CDR3 region has the DNA TGTGCTCTTGGGGAACCGCAGCCAGAGTTCCCCTCTACTGGGGGATACACAGCACAACTCTTCTTT.

This sequence joins TRDV1 and TRDJ1; TRDD3 agrees at 12 bases. Looked up from germline, CDR1 is TSWWSYY and CDR2 is QGS. V was clipped by 3 bases and J by 4 bases; unmatched bases: 15. The CDR3 covers 19 residues. The chain's CDR3 is CALGDTLYWGIPSGDKLIF. The CDR3 DNA is TGTGCTCTTGGGGACACTTTATACTGGGGGATACCGAGTGGCGATAAACTCATCTTT.

This rearrangement joins TRDV1 to TRDJ1; D perhaps matches TRDD3 (6 bases). The V end lost 1 base, the J end lost 3 bases, and 15 bases lay between the germline ends. Germline CDR1 reads TSWWSYY; CDR2 reads QGS. The CDR3 consists of 16 residues. The CDR3 loop reads CALGERKWGRPDKLIF. The CDR3 bases are TGTGCTCTTGGGGAACGGAAGTGGGGGCGCCCCGATAAACTCATCTTT.

This chain connects TRDV1 to TRDJ1; 7 bases match TRDD2. The CDR3 contains 18 residues. Trimming at V came to 3 bases and at J to 1 base, leaving 14 bases not matched to a gene. Germline V lookup: CDR1 TSWWSYY, CDR2 QGS. CDR3 sequence: CALGDRPSLRPSTDKLIF. DNA for the CDR3: TGTGCTCTTGGGGATCGGCCTTCCTTACGACCCTCCACCGATAAACTCATCTTT.

The chain joins TRDV1 to TRDJ1; TRDD3 matches at 9 bases. Per germline, CDR1 TSWWSYY and CDR2 QGS. There are 17 residues in the CDR3. The J segment lost 6 bases and the V segment lost 4 bases, leaving 15 bases of the junction unmatched. CDR3 DNA: TGTGCTCTTGGGGGGCCCCCGAAAACGGGGGATACCAATAAACTCATCTTT. Translation: CALGGPPKTGDTNKLIF.